This T cell receptor (beta chain) comes out of a study of blood T cell repertoires in COVID-19. Looking at the study overall: The samples span acute and convalescent COVID-19 from the United States, Italy and Spain. From T cells, B-cell-depleted T cells, or PBMCs came the material, which was cDNA or gDNA.

Losses at the gene ends were 3 bases for V and 1 base for J; bases not matched to a gene: 10. Germline V gives CDR1 SGHRS, CDR2 YFSETQ. The CDR3 contains 16 residues. In the source study's methods: Reference gene primer amplification gave nucleated cell count estimates. The assay was immunoSEQ multiplex PCR, and TCRdb's table has in-frame clones only and misses some. Clone size and V and J calls were adopted from that table, with D and trimming inferred from the DNA. Among over 100,000 clones listed, 85% to 90% were seen once. Specimen: peripheral blood. The clonotype comes from an elderly man with acute or convalescent COVID-19. The gene calls are TRBV5-1 and TRBJ2-7; the match to TRBD2 covers 7 bases. CDR3 in DNA: TGCGCCAGCAGCTCAACCAGCGGGATAGGGTCCTACGAGCAGTACTTC. It is translated as CASSSTSGIGSYEQYF. The full variable domain, rest sourced from reference TRBV5-1 and TRBJ2-7, is KAGVTQTPRYLIKTRGQQVTLSCSPISGHRSVSWYQQTPGQGLQFLFEYFSETQRNKGNFPGRFSGRQFSNSRSEMNVSTLELGDSALYLCASSSTSGIGSYEQYFGPGTRLTVT.